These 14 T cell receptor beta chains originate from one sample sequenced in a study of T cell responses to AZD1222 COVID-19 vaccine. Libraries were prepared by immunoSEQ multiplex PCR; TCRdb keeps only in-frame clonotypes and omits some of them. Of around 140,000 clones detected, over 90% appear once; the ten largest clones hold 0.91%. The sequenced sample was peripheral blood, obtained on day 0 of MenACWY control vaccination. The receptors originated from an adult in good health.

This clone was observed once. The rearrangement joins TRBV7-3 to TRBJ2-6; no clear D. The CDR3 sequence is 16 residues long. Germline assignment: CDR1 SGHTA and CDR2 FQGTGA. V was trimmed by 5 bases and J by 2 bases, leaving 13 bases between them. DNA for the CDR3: TGTGCCAGCAGCCCCCAGTCCGTGGCTGGGGCCAACGTCCTGACTTTC. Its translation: CASSPQSVAGANVLTF.

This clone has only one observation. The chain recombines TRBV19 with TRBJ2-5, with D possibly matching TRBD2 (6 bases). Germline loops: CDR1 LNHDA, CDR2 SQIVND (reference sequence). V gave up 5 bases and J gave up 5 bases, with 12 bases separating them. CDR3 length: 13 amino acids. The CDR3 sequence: CASSGGARETQYF. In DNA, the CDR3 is TGTGCCAGTAGTGGAGGGGCCAGGGAGACCCAGTACTTC.

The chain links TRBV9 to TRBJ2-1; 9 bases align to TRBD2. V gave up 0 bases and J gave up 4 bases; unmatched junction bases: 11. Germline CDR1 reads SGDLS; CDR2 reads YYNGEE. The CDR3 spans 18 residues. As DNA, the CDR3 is TGTGCCAGCAGCGTAGCACTAGCGGGCCCCTTTCTTTACAATGAGCAGTTCTTC. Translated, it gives CASSVALAGPFLYNEQFF.

CDR3 coding DNA: TGTGCCAGCAGCTTAACACCCTTTCTCGGCCCCTACGAGCAGTACTTC. Translated, it gives CASSLTPFLGPYEQYF. The rearrangement links TRBV7-3 to TRBJ2-7, with D hard to call. Per germline, CDR1 SGHTA and CDR2 FQGTGA. This CDR3 has 16 residues. The V gene lost 0 bases and the J gene lost 2 bases, with 14 bases spanning the gap.

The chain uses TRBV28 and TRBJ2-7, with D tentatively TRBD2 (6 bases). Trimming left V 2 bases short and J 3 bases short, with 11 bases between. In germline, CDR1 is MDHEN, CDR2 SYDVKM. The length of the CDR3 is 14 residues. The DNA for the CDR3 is TGTGCCAGCAGTTTAGGCGGGGCCCTCTACGAGCAGTACTTC. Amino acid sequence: CASSLGGALYEQYF.

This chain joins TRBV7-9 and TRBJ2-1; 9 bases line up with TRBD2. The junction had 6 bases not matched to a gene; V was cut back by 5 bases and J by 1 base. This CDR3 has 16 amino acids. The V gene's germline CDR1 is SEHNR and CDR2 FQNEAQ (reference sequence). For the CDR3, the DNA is TGTGCCAGCAGCCGTGGGACTAGCCCGTCCTACAATGAGCAGTTCTTC. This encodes CASSRGTSPSYNEQFF.

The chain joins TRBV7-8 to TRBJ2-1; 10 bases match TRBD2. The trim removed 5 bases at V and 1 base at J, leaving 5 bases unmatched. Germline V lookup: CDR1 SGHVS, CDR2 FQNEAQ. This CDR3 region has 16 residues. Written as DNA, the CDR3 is TGTGCCAGCAGCCCCGCTAGCGGGGGTTCCTACAATGAGCAGTTCTTC. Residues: CASSPASGGSYNEQFF.

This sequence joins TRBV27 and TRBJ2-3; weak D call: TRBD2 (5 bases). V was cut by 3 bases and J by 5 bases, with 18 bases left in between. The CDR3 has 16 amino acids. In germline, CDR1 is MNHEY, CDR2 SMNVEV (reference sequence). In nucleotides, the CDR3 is TGTGCCAGCAGTTTCTCAGCGGCAACCCGCGGAGATACGCAGTATTTT. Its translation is CASSFSAATRGDTQYF.

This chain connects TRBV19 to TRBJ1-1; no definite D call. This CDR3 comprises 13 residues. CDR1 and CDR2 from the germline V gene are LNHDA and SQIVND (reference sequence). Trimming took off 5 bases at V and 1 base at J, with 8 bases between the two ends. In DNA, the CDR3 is TGTGCCAGTAGTGAGATTCGGAACACTGAAGCTTTCTTT. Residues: CASSEIRNTEAFF.

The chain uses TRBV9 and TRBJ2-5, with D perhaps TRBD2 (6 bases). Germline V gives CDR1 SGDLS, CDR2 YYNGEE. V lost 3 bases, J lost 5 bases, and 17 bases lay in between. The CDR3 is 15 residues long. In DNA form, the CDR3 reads TGTGCCAGCAGCGCCCGGGACTCCTTAGGGGAGACCCAGTACTTC. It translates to CASSARDSLGETQYF.

Written as DNA, the CDR3 is TGTGCCAGCAGTGACCCAGGCGGCACTGAAGCTTTCTTT. This translates into CASSDPGGTEAFF. This chain links TRBV25-1 with TRBJ1-1; no firm D call. This CDR3 region has 13 residues. The ends were cut back, 3 bases at V and 4 bases at J, with 9 bases in the middle. Germline V gene data show CDR1 as MGHDK and CDR2 as SYGVNS.

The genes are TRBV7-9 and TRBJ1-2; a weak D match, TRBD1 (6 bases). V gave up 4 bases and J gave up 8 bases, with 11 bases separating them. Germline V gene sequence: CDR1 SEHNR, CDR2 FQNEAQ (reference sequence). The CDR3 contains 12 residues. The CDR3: CASSSDRHGYTF. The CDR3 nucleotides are TGTGCCAGCAGCTCTGACAGGCACGGCTACACCTTC. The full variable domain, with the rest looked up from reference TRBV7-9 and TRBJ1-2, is DTGVSQNPRHKITKRGQNVTFRCDPISEHNRLYWYRQTLGQGPEFLTYFQNEAQLEKSRLLSDRFSAERPKGSFSTLEIQRTEQGDSAMYLCASSSDRHGYTFGSGTRLTVV.

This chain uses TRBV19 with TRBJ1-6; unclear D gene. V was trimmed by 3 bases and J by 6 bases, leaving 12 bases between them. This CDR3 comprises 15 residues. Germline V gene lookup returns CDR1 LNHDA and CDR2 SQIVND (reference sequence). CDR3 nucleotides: TGTGCCAGTAGTATCTTTGGGTTGGGTAATTCACCCCTCCACTTT. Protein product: CASSIFGLGNSPLHF.

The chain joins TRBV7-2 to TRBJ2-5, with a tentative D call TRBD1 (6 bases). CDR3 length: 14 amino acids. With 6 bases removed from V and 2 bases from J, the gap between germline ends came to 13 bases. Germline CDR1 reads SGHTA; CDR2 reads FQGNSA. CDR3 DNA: TGTGCCAGCAGTTCCCAAAGGGGGCAAGAGACCCAGTACTTC. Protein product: CASSSQRGQETQYF. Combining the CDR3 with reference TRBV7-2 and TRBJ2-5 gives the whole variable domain GAGVSQSPSNKVTEKGKDVELRCDPISGHTALYWYRQSLGQGLEFLIYFQGNSAPDKSGLPSDRFSAERTGGSVSTLTIQRTQQEDSAVYLCASSSQRGQETQYFGPGTRLLVL.